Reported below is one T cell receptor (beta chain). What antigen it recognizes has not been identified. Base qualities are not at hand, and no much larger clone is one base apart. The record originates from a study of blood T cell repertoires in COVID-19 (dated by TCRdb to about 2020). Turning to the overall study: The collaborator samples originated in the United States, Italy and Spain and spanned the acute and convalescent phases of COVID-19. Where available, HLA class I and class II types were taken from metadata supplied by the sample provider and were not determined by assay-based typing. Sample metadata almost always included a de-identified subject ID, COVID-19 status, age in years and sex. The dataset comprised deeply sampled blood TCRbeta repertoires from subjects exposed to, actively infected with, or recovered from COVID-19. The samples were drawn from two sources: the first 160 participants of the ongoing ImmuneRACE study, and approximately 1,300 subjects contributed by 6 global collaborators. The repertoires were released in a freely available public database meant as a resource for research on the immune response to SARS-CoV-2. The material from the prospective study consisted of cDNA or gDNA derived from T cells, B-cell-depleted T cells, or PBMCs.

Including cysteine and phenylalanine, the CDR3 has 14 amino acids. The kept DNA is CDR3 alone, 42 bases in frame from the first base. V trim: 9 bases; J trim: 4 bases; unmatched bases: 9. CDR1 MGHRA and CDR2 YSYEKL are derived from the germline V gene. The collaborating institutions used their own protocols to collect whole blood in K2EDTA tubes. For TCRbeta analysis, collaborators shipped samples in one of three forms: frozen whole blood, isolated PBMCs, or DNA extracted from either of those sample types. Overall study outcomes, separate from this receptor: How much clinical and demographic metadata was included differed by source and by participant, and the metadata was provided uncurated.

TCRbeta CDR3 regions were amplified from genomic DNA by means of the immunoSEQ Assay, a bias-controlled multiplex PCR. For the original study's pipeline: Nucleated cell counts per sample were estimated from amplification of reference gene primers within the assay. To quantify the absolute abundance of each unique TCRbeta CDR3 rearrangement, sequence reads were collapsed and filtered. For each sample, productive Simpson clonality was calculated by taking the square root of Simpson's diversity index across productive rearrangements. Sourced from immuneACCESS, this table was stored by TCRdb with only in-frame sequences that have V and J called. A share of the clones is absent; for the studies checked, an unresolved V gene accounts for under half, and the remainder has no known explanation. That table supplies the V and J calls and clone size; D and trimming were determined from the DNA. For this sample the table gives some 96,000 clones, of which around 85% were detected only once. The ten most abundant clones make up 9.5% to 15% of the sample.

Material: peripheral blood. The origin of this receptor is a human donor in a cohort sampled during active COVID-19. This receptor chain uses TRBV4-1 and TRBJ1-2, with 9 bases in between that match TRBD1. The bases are TGCGCCAGTTTACCGGGACAGGGAGGCTATGGCTACACCTTC. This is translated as CASLPGQGGYGYTF.